A selection of T cell receptor beta chains follows, all from one sample in a study of blood T cell repertoires in COVID-19. Profiled with immunoSEQ multiplex PCR; TCRdb holds only in-frame clones, not every one. The data hold approximately 66,000 clones, with 85% to 90% observed a single time. The sequenced material came from peripheral blood. All receptors come from a man between 60 and 70 years old with acute or convalescent COVID-19. The CDR3 runs from the conserved cysteine through the conserved F or W. Fields, in order: clone size, J gene, V gene, CDR3 length, D gene, CDR3 protein, CDR3 DNA. The D gene is left open where the match is weak. Size values are once, few and many counts, or a class for expanded clones, and some rows have none.

- TRBJ2-3 TRBV27 13 - CASSSTGTDTQYF TGTGCCAGCAGCTCTACAGGGACAGATACGCAGTATTTT
- TRBJ1-1 TRBV5-4 13 TRBD1 CASSWTGDTEAFF TGTGCCAGCAGCTGGACAGGGGACACTGAAGCTTTCTTT
few TRBJ1-2 TRBV6-5 15 TRBD1 CASSYTGGGPYGYTF TGTGCCAGCAGTTATACAGGGGGCGGGCCCTATGGCTACACCTTC
- TRBJ1-2 TRBV29-1 11 - CSVETSRGYTF TGCAGCGTTGAGACCTCGAGGGGCTACACCTTC
- TRBJ2-7 TRBV6-2/TRBV6-3 12 - CASSYLDSAQYF TGTGCCAGCAGTTATTTGGATAGCGCGCAGTACTTC
- TRBJ2-1 TRBV5-5 15 TRBD1 CASSLGWGTGNEQFF TGTGCCAGCAGCTTGGGTTGGGGGACAGGGAATGAGCAGTTCTTC
few TRBJ1-5 TRBV18 13 - CASSPGTRQPQHF TGTGCCAGCTCACCAGGGACACGCCAGCCCCAGCATTTT
- TRBJ1-6 TRBV29-1 15 - CSVRTDPGRNSPLHF TGCAGCGTTCGGACGGACCCAGGGAGGAATTCACCCCTCCACTTT
- TRBJ1-5 TRBV19 16 - CASSTVAGWSDQPQHF TGTGCCAGTAGTACCGTTGCGGGGTGGAGCGATCAGCCCCAGCATTTT
once TRBJ2-7 TRBV6-5 14 TRBD1 CASRKPGQAYEQYF TGTGCCAGCAGGAAGCCGGGACAGGCCTACGAGCAGTACTTC
- TRBJ2-1 TRBV4-2 17 - CASSQEPQQGPNNEQFF TGTGCCAGCAGCCAAGAACCCCAACAGGGTCCTAACAATGAGCAGTTCTTC
few TRBJ2-2 TRBV7-9 15 TRBD1 CASSLVGQVTGELFF TGTGCCAGCAGCTTAGTCGGACAGGTCACCGGGGAGCTGTTTTTT
- TRBJ2-1 TRBV24-1 15 - CATHSGDSPYNEQFF TGTGCCACCCACAGTGGAGACAGTCCCTACAATGAGCAGTTCTTC
- TRBJ1-5 TRBV15 15 TRBD1 CATSRDRERNQPQHF TGTGCCACCAGCAGGGACAGGGAACGGAATCAGCCCCAGCATTTT
- TRBJ2-1 TRBV19 13 TRBD1 CASNQGAYNEQFF TGTGCCAGTAACCAGGGGGCCTACAATGAGCAGTTCTTC
- TRBJ1-2 TRBV2 13 - CASSEARERGYTF TGTGCCAGCAGTGAAGCCCGGGAACGGGGCTACACCTTC
- TRBJ1-3 TRBV2 16 - CASSDEGRLSGNTIYF TGTGCCAGCAGTGATGAGGGAAGACTCTCTGGAAACACCATATATTTT
- TRBJ1-3 TRBV30 15 - CAWSVGSGTGNTIYF TGTGCCTGGAGTGTAGGTTCCGGGACTGGAAACACCATATATTTT
- TRBJ2-1 TRBV18 15 TRBD2 CASQKGRGGPNEQFF TGTGCCAGCCAGAAGGGGCGGGGGGGCCCCAATGAGCAGTTCTTC
- TRBJ2-5 TRBV7-7 14 - CASSLVPGEETQYF TGTGCTAGCAGCTTAGTCCCGGGGGAAGAGACCCAGTACTTC
- TRBJ1-1 TRBV2 14 TRBD1 CASRPQGAGTEAFF TGTGCCAGCAGACCCCAGGGGGCAGGGACTGAAGCTTTCTTT
- TRBJ1-2 TRBV19 14 TRBD1 CASSTRQGLNGYTF TGTGCCAGTAGTACCCGACAGGGTTTGAATGGCTACACCTTC
- TRBJ2-7 TRBV5-1 16 TRBD1 CASSYSTGASSYEQYF TGCGCCAGCAGCTATTCTACAGGGGCGAGCTCCTACGAGCAGTACTTC
- TRBJ2-7 TRBV5-4 15 - CASSLPGQGSYEQYF TGTGCCAGCAGCTTGCCCGGCCAGGGCTCCTACGAGCAGTACTTC
- TRBJ2-5 TRBV5-1 13 - CASSFQGLETQYF TGCGCCAGCAGCTTCCAGGGGCTGGAGACCCAGTACTTC
once TRBJ2-7 TRBV5-5 14 - CASSLRWGEDEQYF TGTGCCAGCAGCTTGAGGTGGGGGGAAGACGAGCAGTACTTC
few TRBJ1-2 TRBV11-2 13 - CASSPSGYGGYTF TGTGCCAGCAGCCCGAGCGGGTATGGCGGCTACACCTTC
once TRBJ2-5 TRBV11-3 13 - CASSPRSSETQYF TGTGCCAGCAGCCCGCGTTCGTCAGAGACCCAGTACTTC
- TRBJ2-1 TRBV7-9 16 TRBD2 CASTFLLAGDDNEQFF TGTGCCAGCACCTTCCTACTAGCGGGGGACGACAATGAGCAGTTCTTC
- TRBJ2-3 TRBV18 15 TRBD2 CASSPSGGATDTQYF TGTGCCAGCTCACCATCCGGGGGGGCCACAGATACGCAGTATTTT
- TRBJ1-4 TRBV19 13 - CASSPDRDEKLFF TGTGCCAGTAGTCCAGACAGAGATGAAAAACTGTTTTTT
- TRBJ1-6 TRBV27 13 - CAIKRGGKSPLHF TGTGCCATCAAAAGGGGGGGTAAGTCACCCCTCCACTTT
- TRBJ2-1 TRBV2 15 TRBD1 CASRPQTGVVNEQFF TGTGCCAGCAGGCCGCAGACAGGGGTTGTCAATGAGCAGTTCTTC
- TRBJ1-4 TRBV11-2 15 TRBD1 CASSAGQGARGKLFF TGTGCCAGCAGCGCGGGACAGGGGGCGCGAGGAAAACTGTTTTTT
few TRBJ1-1 TRBV2 14 - CASSRRRAGTEAFF TGTGCCAGCAGTCGACGGCGGGCTGGGACTGAAGCTTTCTTT
- TRBJ2-5 TRBV10-3 16 TRBD2 CAISEPGGSVVGTQYF TGTGCCATCAGTGAGCCCGGGGGGTCGGTGGTTGGGACCCAGTACTTC
- TRBJ2-5 TRBV3-1/TRBV3-2 16 TRBD1 CASSLLGQDRQETQYF TGTGCCAGCAGCCTTCTCGGACAGGATCGTCAAGAGACCCAGTACTTC
- TRBJ1-1 TRBV6-5 13 - CASRDSSNTEAFF TGTGCCAGCAGGGACAGTTCGAACACTGAAGCTTTCTTT
- TRBJ1-5 TRBV15 17 - CATSRRVQEGSNQPQHF TGTGCCACCAGCAGGCGGGTCCAGGAAGGTAGCAATCAGCCCCAGCATTTT
- TRBJ1-2 TRBV2 13 - CASSWAFDYGYTF TGTGCCAGCAGTTGGGCTTTCGATTATGGCTACACCTTC
- TRBJ1-6 TRBV7-9 17 TRBD1 CASSPGQGSSYNSPLHF TGTGCCAGCAGCCCGGGACAGGGAAGCTCCTATAATTCACCCCTCCACTTT
once TRBJ1-2 TRBV6-4 16 TRBD1 CASLSDRVGLNYGYTF TGTGCCAGCTTGTCGGACAGGGTAGGACTTAACTATGGCTACACCTTC
- TRBJ2-2 TRBV5-4 16 - CASSLVGQGGTGELFF TGTGCCAGCAGCTTGGTAGGTCAGGGTGGCACCGGGGAGCTGTTTTTT
- TRBJ2-4 TRBV5-5 14 - CASSPRDKENIQYF TGTGCCAGCAGCCCTCGGGACAAAGAAAACATTCAGTACTTC
once TRBJ1-2 TRBV5-4 13 - CASTADTNYGYTF TGTGCCAGCACCGCGGATACTAACTATGGCTACACCTTC
- TRBJ1-2 TRBV7-9 15 - CASSQSQESLNGYTF TGTGCCAGCAGCCAGAGCCAGGAAAGCTTGAATGGCTACACCTTC
- TRBJ2-2 TRBV6-1 18 TRBD1 CASSEPDRGPLYTGELFF TGTGCCAGCAGTGAACCGGACAGGGGGCCCCTCTACACCGGGGAGCTGTTTTTT
- TRBJ2-7 TRBV5-1 16 TRBD2 CASSLSPVAGGSEQYF TGCGCCAGCAGCTTGTCCCCCGTGGCGGGGGGTAGCGAGCAGTACTTC
- TRBJ2-2 TRBV5-4 16 - CASSSLRGQNTGELFF TGTGCCAGCAGCTCGTTAAGGGGACAGAACACCGGGGAGCTGTTTTTT
- TRBJ2-2 TRBV7-6 16 TRBD1 CASSLRQGAYTGELFF TGTGCCAGCAGCTTACGACAGGGGGCCTACACCGGGGAGCTGTTTTTT
- TRBJ2-3 TRBV5-1 16 TRBD2 CASSRGGSTSTDTQYF TGCGCCAGCAGTCGCGGGGGGTCCACTAGCACAGATACGCAGTATTTT
- TRBJ1-5 TRBV4-1 15 - CASSQVFTGNQPQHF TGCGCCAGCAGCCAAGTGTTCACAGGAAATCAGCCCCAGCATTTT